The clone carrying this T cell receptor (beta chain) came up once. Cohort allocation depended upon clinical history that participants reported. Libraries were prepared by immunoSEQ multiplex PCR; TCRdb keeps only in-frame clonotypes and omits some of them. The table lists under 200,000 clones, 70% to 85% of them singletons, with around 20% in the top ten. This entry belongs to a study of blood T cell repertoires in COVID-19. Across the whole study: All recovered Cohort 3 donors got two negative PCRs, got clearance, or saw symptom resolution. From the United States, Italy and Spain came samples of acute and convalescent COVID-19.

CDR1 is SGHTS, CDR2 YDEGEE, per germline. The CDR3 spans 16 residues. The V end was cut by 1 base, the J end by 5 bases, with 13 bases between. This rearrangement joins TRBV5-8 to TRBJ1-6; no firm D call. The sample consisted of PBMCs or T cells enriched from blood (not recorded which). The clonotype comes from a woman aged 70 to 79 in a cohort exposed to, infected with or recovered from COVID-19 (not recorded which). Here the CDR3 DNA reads TGTGCCAGCAGCTTGATTAGTTTTGGGCATAATTCACCCCTCCACTTT. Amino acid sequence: CASSLISFGHNSPLHF.